These 26 T cell receptor beta chains came from one sample sequenced in a study of cytomegalovirus exposure and HLA in healthy donors listed by TCRdb under 2017. Libraries came from the immunoSEQ multiplex PCR assay. For the multiplex PCR, a mixture combining 60 forward primers for TCR Vbeta segments and 13 reverse primers for TCR Jbeta segments was used. TCRdb took this table from immuneACCESS and kept in-frame rearrangements with V and J called. Such tables lack part of the clones; where checked against another copy, unresolved V genes explain under half of the gap, and the rest is unexplained. Here the sample has approximately 150,000 clones; roughly three quarters occur a single time. The biggest ten clones account for 4.7% of the sample. The sample taken for sequencing was PBMCs. The receptor source for this set is a young man in good health and CMV-seropositive.

The chain is built from TRBV4-1 and TRBJ1-2, with 8 nucleotides matching TRBD1. In germline, CDR1 is MGHRA, CDR2 YSYEKL. V shed 8 bases, J shed 5 bases, and the junction held 10 bases outside the gene matches. CDR3 length equals 14 residues. The CDR3 DNA sequence: TGCGCCAGCGCCCGGGGACAGGACTCTTATGGCTACACCTTC. Translated: CASARGQDSYGYTF.

In this sample, this clone turned up a few times. V is TRBV9 and J is TRBJ2-1, with TRBD1 matching over 8 bases. Losses at the gene ends were 8 bases for V and 2 bases for J; bases not matched to a gene: 9. The germline V gene encodes CDR1 SGDLS and CDR2 YYNGEE. This CDR3 has 15 residues. The CDR3 DNA reads TGTGCCAGTACTCCGGACAGGGCCACCTACAATGAGCAGTTCTTC. Its translation: CASTPDRATYNEQFF. Using reference TRBV9 and TRBJ2-1 for the parts outside the CDR3, the full variable domain is DSGVTQTPKHLITATGQRVTLRCSPRSGDLSVYWYQQSLDQGLQFLIQYYNGEERAKGNILERFSAQQFPDLHSELNLSSLELGDSALYFCASTPDRATYNEQFFGPGTRLTVL.

The chain is built from TRBV5-5 and TRBJ2-3; 13 nucleotides line up with TRBD2. The V gene end was trimmed by 1 base and the J gene end by 0 bases; junction bases not matched to a gene: 5. This CDR3 is built from 18 residues. CDR1 and CDR2 from the germline V gene are SGHKS and YYEKEE (reference sequence). The DNA for the CDR3 is TGTGCCAGCAGCTTGACTAGCGGGGGGGCGGGGAGCACAGATACGCAGTATTTT. Residues: CASSLTSGGAGSTDTQYF.

The chain links TRBV30 to TRBJ1-2; D ambiguous. The CDR3 runs 15 residues. V shed 3 bases and J shed 1 base, with 15 bases lying between them. Germline-derived CDR1 and CDR2 are GTSNPN and SVGIG (reference sequence). DNA of the CDR3: TGTGCCTGGAGCCGTAGGAGGAACATTAACTATGGCTACACCTTC. It codes for CAWSRRRNINYGYTF.

This clone is a singleton in its sample. This chain connects TRBV7-9 to TRBJ1-2, with a tentative D call TRBD1 (5 bases). Germline V gene lookup returns CDR1 SEHNR and CDR2 FQNEAQ (reference sequence). This CDR3 comprises 13 residues. V was pared by 5 bases and J by 4 bases, with 11 bases between. The CDR3 loop reads CASSGQGGYGYTF. For the CDR3, the DNA is TGTGCCAGCAGCGGCCAGGGAGGCTATGGCTACACCTTC.

This clone came up once. The chain combines TRBV7-8 with TRBJ2-5; TRBD2 aligns across 7 bases. With V trimmed by 4 bases and J by 5 bases, 4 bases remained unmatched. The CDR3 is 13 amino acids. Germline V gene data show CDR1 as SGHVS and CDR2 as FQNEAQ. In DNA, the CDR3 is TGTGCCAGCAGCTACGGGACTACGGAGACCCAGTACTTC. Translated, it gives CASSYGTTETQYF.

The chain carries TRBV6-1 and TRBJ1-1; D not certain. Trimming cost V 4 bases and J 7 bases, with 13 bases left between them. From germline, CDR1 is MNHNS and CDR2 SASEGT. This CDR3 spans 13 amino acids. This CDR3 reads CASSVVGRGEAFF. As DNA, the CDR3 is TGTGCCAGCAGTGTGGTGGGTCGCGGTGAAGCTTTCTTT.

The V call is TRBV30, the J call TRBJ2-1; 10 bases match TRBD2. Losses at the gene ends were 0 bases for V and 2 bases for J; bases not matched to a gene: 1. This CDR3 has 15 residues. Germline CDR1 and CDR2: GTSNPN and SVGIG (reference sequence). CDR3 nucleotide sequence: TGTGCCTGGAGTGTAAGCGGGGGGGCCTACAATGAGCAGTTCTTC. It specifies CAWSVSGGAYNEQFF. Full variable domain (rest looked up from reference TRBV30 and TRBJ2-1): SQTIHQWPATLVQPVGSPLSLECTVEGTSNPNLYWYRQAAGRGLQLLFYSVGIGQISSEVPQNLSASRPQDRQFILSSKKLLLSDSGFYLCAWSVSGGAYNEQFFGPGTRLTVL.

The chain links TRBV10-2 to TRBJ1-1; perhaps TRBD1 as D (5 bases). The CDR3 runs 11 residues. Germline V lookup: CDR1 WSHSY, CDR2 SAAADI. V was trimmed by 6 bases and J by 6 bases, leaving 8 bases between them. This CDR3 is CASRDSAEAFF. In nucleotides, the CDR3 is TGCGCCAGCAGAGACAGTGCTGAAGCTTTCTTT.

The chain joins TRBV27 to TRBJ1-2; 9 bases fit TRBD1. The V gene end was trimmed by 4 bases and the J gene end by 2 bases; junction bases not matched to a gene: 5. This CDR3 is 15 amino acids long. The germline V gene encodes CDR1 MNHEY and CDR2 SMNVEV (reference sequence). The CDR3 region has the DNA TGTGCCAGCAGTTATGGACAGGGGACCAACTATGGCTACACCTTC. Translation: CASSYGQGTNYGYTF.

The chain has TRBV7-9 and TRBJ1-5; D gene uncertain. The CDR3 spans 11 residues. Trimming took off 5 bases at V and 9 bases at J, with 8 bases between the two ends. Germline V CDR1 and CDR2: SEHNR, FQNEAQ (reference sequence). CDR3 region: CASSLRGPQHF. As DNA, the CDR3 is TGTGCCAGCAGCCTCCGGGGGCCCCAGCATTTT.

This rearrangement joins TRBV6-1 to TRBJ1-4; the D gene is possibly TRBD1 (5 bases). The V and J ends lost 8 bases and 8 bases respectively, with 15 bases between them. CDR3 size: 13 residues. Germline V lookup: CDR1 MNHNS, CDR2 SASEGT. CDR3 residues: CASLGWGDEKLFF. The CDR3, as DNA: TGTGCCAGCCTAGGTTGGGGGGACGAAAAACTGTTTTTT.

The chain couples TRBV6-1 to TRBJ1-2; a weak D match, TRBD1 (6 bases). Germline CDR1 and CDR2: MNHNS and SASEGT. The CDR3 is made up of 14 amino acids. V was pared by 3 bases and J by 4 bases, with 12 bases between. The CDR3 region has the DNA TGTGCCAGCAGTGACCCCCCAGGGGCCTATGGCTACACCTTC. Translated, it gives CASSDPPGAYGYTF.

This clone was detected only a few times. V and J are TRBV29-1 and TRBJ2-1; TRBD1 agrees at 11 bases. Germline values: CDR1 SQVTM, CDR2 ANQGSEA. The ends lost 7 bases at V and 9 bases at J; junction bases unmatched: 8. The CDR3 spans 13 residues. Written as DNA, the CDR3 is TGCAGCGCTCGGACAGGGGGCGAAGTTGAGCAGTTCTTC. It is translated as CSARTGGEVEQFF.

This chain connects TRBV5-4 to TRBJ2-2; D not resolved. Trimming took off 5 bases at V and 1 base at J, with 9 bases between the two ends. CDR1 and CDR2 from the germline V gene are SGHNT and YYREEE (reference sequence). CDR3 length: 14 amino acids. The CDR3: CASSSQQNTGELFF. CDR3 DNA sequence: TGTGCCAGCAGTTCGCAACAGAACACCGGGGAGCTGTTTTTT.

The CDR3 nucleotides are TGCGCCAGCAGCCAAGGACAGGGGGAGGATGAAAAACTGTTTTTT. This gives the protein CASSQGQGEDEKLFF. This chain uses TRBV4-1 with TRBJ1-4; TRBD1 matches 9 bases. CDR1 and CDR2 from the germline V gene are MGHRA and YSYEKL. J lost 6 bases, V lost 1 base, and 3 bases had no gene match. The CDR3 contains 15 residues.

This clone was observed a single time. The CDR3 DNA sequence: TGTGCCAGCAGTTTAAGGGGCTTTGAAACTGAAGCTTTCTTT. Amino acids: CASSLRGFETEAFF. The rearrangement uses TRBV28 and TRBJ1-1; the D gene is possibly TRBD1 (5 bases). Germline assignment: CDR1 MDHEN and CDR2 SYDVKM. V shed 2 bases and J shed 5 bases, with 12 bases lying between them. This CDR3 has 14 residues.

This chain connects TRBV14 to TRBJ2-1; perhaps TRBD2 as D (6 bases). The CDR3 length is 17 residues. V was trimmed by 4 bases and J by 8 bases, leaving 24 bases between them. Germline CDR1 reads SGHDN; CDR2 reads FVKESK. CDR3 in DNA: TGTGCCAGCAGCCCTCGGTTCGGGACTCCGAAGGTCGATGAGCAGTTCTTC. It codes for CASSPRFGTPKVDEQFF.

The chain recombines TRBV30 with TRBJ1-2; possibly TRBD1 for D (6 bases). Germline CDR1 is GTSNPN and CDR2 is SVGIG (reference sequence). V lost 7 bases and J 4 bases, leaving 22 bases between the germline ends. The CDR3 is 15 amino acids. The CDR3: CAYLPRDNKPYGYTF. CDR3 in DNA: TGTGCCTATTTGCCCCGGGACAACAAGCCCTATGGCTACACCTTC.

The rearrangement uses TRBV5-4 and TRBJ1-2; D gene unclear. Germline values: CDR1 SGHNT, CDR2 YYREEE (reference sequence). V lost 3 bases and J lost 0, with 12 bases in between. There are 15 residues in the CDR3. CDR3 bases: TGTGCCAGCAGCTCCCGAGGTGTGGCTAACTATGGCTACACCTTC. Translated: CASSSRGVANYGYTF.

This chain joins TRBV5-1 and TRBJ1-2; D uncertain. Germline lookup yields CDR1 SGHRS and CDR2 YFSETQ. This CDR3 is 15 amino acids long. The V and J ends lost 0 bases and 8 bases respectively, with 17 bases between them. Here the CDR3 reads CASSLGTFLPQGYTF. CDR3 sequence (DNA): TGCGCCAGCAGCTTGGGGACTTTTCTCCCCCAGGGCTACACCTTC.

This chain joins TRBV5-1 and TRBJ1-4; TRBD1 aligns across 9 bases. The CDR3 is made up of 14 amino acids. V lost 3 bases and J lost 8; bases outside the gene matches: 5. Germline V lookup: CDR1 SGHRS, CDR2 YFSETQ. CDR3 bases: TGCGCCAGCAGCTGGACAGGGGCGCACGAAAAACTGTTTTTT. Encoded protein: CASSWTGAHEKLFF.

This sequence joins TRBV5-1 and TRBJ1-2; 7 bases match TRBD1. V lost 4 bases to trimming and J lost 6 bases; unmatched junction nucleotides: 15. CDR3 length: 16 amino acids. CDR1 is SGHRS and CDR2 is YFSETQ in the germline V gene. In nucleotides, the CDR3 is TGCGCCAGCAGCCTAGGGGGCGGAAGGGATAGAAATGGCTACACCTTC. Encoded protein: CASSLGGGRDRNGYTF. The variable domain in full, with the rest retrieved from reference TRBV5-1 and TRBJ1-2, is KAGVTQTPRYLIKTRGQQVTLSCSPISGHRSVSWYQQTPGQGLQFLFEYFSETQRNKGNFPGRFSGRQFSNSRSEMNVSTLELGDSALYLCASSLGGGRDRNGYTFGSGTRLTVV.

This chain uses TRBV13 with TRBJ1-1; D gene uncertain. Germline V CDR1 and CDR2: PRHDT, FYEKMQ (reference sequence). V lost 4 bases and J lost 1, with 13 bases in between. The CDR3 is 15 amino acids. The CDR3 DNA reads as TGTGCCAGCAGCTACCCCACAGAACAGAACACTGAAGCTTTCTTT. It specifies CASSYPTEQNTEAFF. The complete variable domain, with remaining parts taken from reference TRBV13 and TRBJ1-1, reads AAGVIQSPRHLIKEKRETATLKCYPIPRHDTVYWYQQGPGQDPQFLISFYEKMQSDKGSIPDRFSAQQFSDYHSELNMSSLELGDSALYFCASSYPTEQNTEAFFGQGTRLTVV.

The chain is built from TRBV13 and TRBJ1-2; 9 nucleotides align to TRBD1. The CDR3 totals 13 residues. With V trimmed by 7 bases and J by 8 bases, 8 bases remained unmatched. Germline CDR1 and CDR2: PRHDT and FYEKMQ (reference sequence). The CDR3 region is CASTQQGAQGYTF. The CDR3 DNA sequence: TGTGCCAGCACCCAACAGGGGGCTCAAGGCTACACCTTC.

A few counts support this clone. The chain joins TRBV19 to TRBJ1-1; 7 positions agree with TRBD1. V shed 9 bases, J shed 3 bases, and the junction held 7 bases outside the gene matches. The CDR3 has 13 residues. The germline V gene has CDR1 LNHDA and CDR2 SQIVND (reference sequence). The CDR3 DNA reads TGTGCCAGCGTCGGACAGGTCGACACTGAAGCTTTCTTT. The encoded protein is CASVGQVDTEAFF.